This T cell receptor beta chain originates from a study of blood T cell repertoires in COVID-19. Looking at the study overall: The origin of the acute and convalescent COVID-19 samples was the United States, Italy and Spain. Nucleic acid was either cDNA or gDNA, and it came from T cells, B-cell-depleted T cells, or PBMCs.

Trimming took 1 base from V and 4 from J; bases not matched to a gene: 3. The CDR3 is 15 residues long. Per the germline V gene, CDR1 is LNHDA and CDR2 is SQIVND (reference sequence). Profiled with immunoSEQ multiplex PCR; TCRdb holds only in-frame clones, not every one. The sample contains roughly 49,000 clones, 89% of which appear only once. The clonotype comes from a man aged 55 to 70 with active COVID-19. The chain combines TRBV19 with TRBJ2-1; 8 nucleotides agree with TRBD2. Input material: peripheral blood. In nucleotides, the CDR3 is TGTGCCAGTAGTATAGGACTAGCGTCATACAATGAGCAGTTCTTC. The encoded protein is CASSIGLASYNEQFF.